This T cell receptor (beta chain) was retrieved from a study of spatial heterogeneity in lung cancer. At the level of the study: Raw sequencing reads included, on average, more than eight appearances of each unique TCR and UMI combination.

As to time point: sample taken at primary tumor resection. TCRdb fed the 5' RACE reads into MiXCR, producing one record per CDR3 protein. The sample carries about 38,000 distinct CDR3 sequences, 7.5% to 8% recorded once. In germline, CDR1 is SEHNR, CDR2 FQNEAQ (reference sequence). V shed 5 bases and J shed 7 bases, with 14 bases lying between them. The CDR3 sequence is 13 residues long. The rearrangement uses TRBV7-9 and TRBJ1-2; D gene unclear. This TCR was recovered from a male donor with early-stage non-small cell lung cancer. The sequences come from PBMCs, collected at surgery. The DNA for the CDR3 is TGTGCCAGCAGCCCCCCCCCCGTGACTGGCTACACCTTC. It specifies CASSPPPVTGYTF.